Below, 15 T cell receptor beta chains from the same sample are listed, as sequenced in a study of T-cell reconstitution after alpha-beta-depleted transplantation in children. Unique molecular identifiers were used to barcode this TCRbeta library. Each CDR3 protein is one row after TCRdb ran MiXCR on the PCR reads. The table has about a million distinct CDR3 sequences, about 26% seen once. Specimen: PBMCs, mostly from graft donor cells, collected 360 days after TCRalphabeta/CD19-depleted stem cell transplant. These TCRs come from a boy under two years old who had a stem cell transplant for SCID, so the T cells may come from the graft donor.

This rearrangement joins TRBV5-1 to TRBJ2-3; perhaps TRBD1 as D (6 bases). The germline V gene has CDR1 SGHRS and CDR2 YFSETQ. The CDR3 runs 19 residues. The germline V and J ends were trimmed by 4 bases and 1 base, with 25 bases remaining between them. DNA of the CDR3: TGCGCCAGCAGCCCCTCGGGGATCCGGACAGCTATCCGCACAGATACGCAGTATTTT. This codes for CASSPSGIRTAIRTDTQYF.

This clonotype turned up a few times. One end of the junction varies from germline; a read error may be responsible. The chain carries TRBV5-1 and TRBJ1-1, with D possibly TRBD1 on 5 matching bases. The length of the CDR3 is 15 residues. CDR1 is SGHRS, CDR2 YFSETQ, per germline. CDR3 loop: CASRLGGKLNTEAFF. As DNA, the CDR3 is TGCGCCAGCAGGTTGGGGGGAAAGTTGAACACTGAAGCTTTCTTT. The full variable domain, completed using reference TRBV5-1 and TRBJ1-1, is KAGVTQTPRYLIKTRGQQVTLSCSPISGHRSVSWYQQTPGQGLQFLFEYFSETQRNKGNFPGRFSGRQFSNSRSEMNVSTLELGDSALYLCASRLGGKLNTEAFFGQGTRLTVV.

V is TRBV2 and J is TRBJ2-5, with TRBD2 matching 12 bases. V shed 6 bases and J 1 base; nucleotides not matched to a gene: 6. CDR3 length equals 16 residues. Germline V gene data show CDR1 as SNHLY and CDR2 as FYNNEI. The CDR3 nucleotides read TGTGCCAGCAGGATCCTAGCGGGGGGGCCCCAAGAGACCCAGTACTTC. It codes for CASRILAGGPQETQYF.

The V call is TRBV12-3 or TRBV12-4, the J call TRBJ1-2, with D possibly being TRBD1 (6 bases). Trimming pared 7 bases from V and 4 bases from J, leaving 22 bases between. The CDR3 has 16 amino acids. In nucleotides, the CDR3 is TGTGCCAGCATAAAGGCAGGGGTTTTTGGGATCTATGGCTACACCTTC. This encodes CASIKAGVFGIYGYTF.

This clonotype has only a few counts. The chain links TRBV5-1 to TRBJ2-3, with 7 bases matching TRBD2. V lost 0 bases, J lost 1 base, and 2 bases stayed unmatched. Per germline, CDR1 SGHRS and CDR2 YFSETQ. The CDR3 totals 15 residues. The CDR3 here is CASSLASGGTDTQYF. Written as DNA, the CDR3 is TGCGCCAGCAGCTTGGCTAGCGGAGGCACAGATACGCAGTATTTT.

The chain employs TRBV5-1 and TRBJ2-2; D is unresolved. Germline CDR1 SGHRS, CDR2 YFSETQ. The CDR3 consists of 14 residues. V lost 0 bases to trimming and J lost 6 bases, with 9 bases between them. CDR3 amino acids: CASSLDIVAGELFF. The CDR3 coding sequence is TGCGCCAGCAGCTTGGACATCGTGGCCGGGGAGCTGTTTTTT.

The chain recombines TRBV28 with TRBJ1-5; 8 positions agree with TRBD1. The germline V gene has CDR1 MDHEN and CDR2 SYDVKM. This CDR3 is 15 amino acids long. V was clipped by 4 bases and J by 2 bases; unmatched bases: 4. The CDR3 nucleotides are TGTGCCAGCAGTTACAGGGGGACGGGCAATCAGCCCCAGCATTTT. It codes for CASSYRGTGNQPQHF.

The genes are TRBV20-1 and TRBJ2-6, with D perhaps matching TRBD2 (6 bases). With 2 bases removed from V and 0 bases from J, the gap between germline ends came to 14 bases. From germline, CDR1 is DFQATT and CDR2 SNEGSKA (reference sequence). This CDR3 is 17 amino acids long. The CDR3 protein is CSARNQQLASGANVLTF. The CDR3 nucleotides are TGCAGTGCTAGAAACCAGCAACTAGCCTCTGGGGCCAACGTCCTGACTTTC.

This clonotype was recorded at least ten times. J is TRBJ2-2 and V is TRBV9, with D perhaps TRBD1 or TRBD2 (5 bases each). V lost 0 bases and J 4 bases, leaving 10 bases between the germline ends. The germline V gene encodes CDR1 SGDLS and CDR2 YYNGEE. CDR3 length: 15 residues. CDR3 DNA sequence: TGTGCCAGCAGCGTAGCCCAGGGACCCACCGGGGAGCTGTTTTTT. Translation gives CASSVAQGPTGELFF.

This clonotype came up a few times. The chain couples TRBV7-8 to TRBJ2-7; 7 bases align to TRBD1. CDR1 and CDR2 from the germline V gene are SGHVS and FQNEAQ. The CDR3 is 15 residues long. J gave up 5 bases and V 3 bases, and 10 bases lay outside the gene matches. Here the CDR3 reads CASSFVTGIPNEQYF. DNA for the CDR3: TGTGCCAGCAGCTTTGTGACAGGGATCCCCAACGAGCAGTACTTC. Looking up the rest from reference TRBV7-8 and TRBJ2-7 gives the full variable domain: GAGVSQSPRYKVAKRGQDVALRCDPISGHVSLFWYQQALGQGPEFLTYFQNEAQLDKSGLPSDRFFAERPEGSVSTLKIQRTQQEDSAVYLCASSFVTGIPNEQYFGPGTRLTVT.

This rearrangement joins TRBV6-1 to TRBJ2-1; TRBD2 matches 11 bases. This CDR3 has 15 residues. V lost 6 bases to trimming and J lost 7 bases; unmatched junction nucleotides: 8. Germline V lookup: CDR1 MNHNS, CDR2 SASEGT. For the CDR3, the DNA is TGTGCCAGCAGCCCCTGGTCTAGCGGGGGGAATGAGCAGTTCTTC. This translates into CASSPWSSGGNEQFF.

A few counts support this clonotype. This rearrangement joins TRBV2 to TRBJ2-7; D unclear. The CDR3 covers 12 residues. V lost 3 bases and J 4 bases, leaving 7 bases between the germline ends. Germline loops: CDR1 SNHLY, CDR2 FYNNEI. The CDR3 nucleotides are TGTGCCAGCAGTGAGGCGTCTTACGAGCAGTACTTC. It encodes CASSEASYEQYF.

This rearrangement joins TRBV20-1 to TRBJ1-1; TRBD1 matches 10 bases. This CDR3 comprises 14 residues. After removal of 6 bases from V and 4 bases from J, the junction contained 8 bases not matched to a gene. Per the germline V gene, CDR1 is DFQATT and CDR2 is SNEGSKA (reference sequence). Here the CDR3 reads CSASAGTGATEAFF. CDR3 in DNA: TGCAGTGCCTCCGCCGGGACAGGGGCCACTGAAGCTTTCTTT.

The V and J genes are TRBV27 and TRBJ2-5; the match to TRBD2 covers 8 bases. This CDR3 is built from 16 residues. CDR1 and CDR2 (germline): MNHEY, SMNVEV (reference sequence). With V trimmed by 1 base and J by 7 bases, 11 bases remained unmatched. The CDR3 nucleotides read TGTGCCAGCAGTTTATTGGCCAGCGGGGGTTCAGGGACCCAGTACTTC. Protein product: CASSLLASGGSGTQYF.

The chain joins TRBV20-1 to TRBJ2-3; perhaps TRBD2 as D (6 bases). Deletions cut 4 bases from V and 4 bases from J, with 9 bases between. Germline CDR1 DFQATT, CDR2 SNEGSKA (reference sequence). This CDR3 contains 12 residues. Here the CDR3 DNA reads TGCAGTGCTACAGCGGGTGCAGATACGCAGTATTTT. Translating it yields CSATAGADTQYF.